Detailed here is one TCR beta chain. The antigen it recognizes is unknown. Per-base quality was not reported, and no clone a single base away is much larger than it. From the germline V gene, CDR1 is SGHVS and CDR2 is FQNEAQ. V is reduced by 0 bases and J by 2 bases, leaving a spacing of 5 bases between them. Measured from the cysteine to the phenylalanine, the CDR3 is 13 residues long. The retained sequence is limited to the CDR3, 39 bases, with the frame set at the first base. The data derive from a study of blood T cell repertoires in COVID-19 (dated by TCRdb to about 2020). Notes on the research overall: Collaborator samples came from the United States, Italy and Spain and covered acute and convalescent phases of COVID-19. Where available, HLA class I and class II types were obtained from metadata supplied by the sample provider rather than from assay-based typing. Samples were obtained from the ongoing ImmuneRACE study (first 160 participants) and from approximately 1,200 subjects provided by 6 global collaborators. Nearly every sample came with metadata listing a de-identified subject ID, COVID-19 status, age in years and sex. The dataset comprised deeply sampled blood TCRbeta repertoires from subjects exposed to, actively infected with, or recovered from COVID-19. The repertoires were made available in a free public database intended to serve as a resource for research on the immune response to SARS-CoV-2. The prospective study material was composed of cDNA or gDNA derived from T cells, B-cell-depleted T cells, or PBMCs.

TCRbeta CDR3 regions were amplified from genomic DNA using the immunoSEQ Assay, a bias-controlled multiplex PCR. The study's processing was this. Nucleated cell counts per sample were estimated from amplification of reference gene primers within the assay. To quantify the absolute abundance of each unique TCRbeta CDR3 rearrangement, sequence reads were collapsed and filtered. For each sample, productive Simpson clonality was calculated by taking the square root of Simpson's diversity index across productive rearrangements. TCRdb provides this immuneACCESS table in a form limited to in-frame rearrangements. Some clones are lacking; in checked studies, under half of them reflect an unresolved V gene, and why the rest are absent is not known. That table is the source of V, J and clone size, and D and trimming were worked out from the DNA. The sample table contains about 410,000 clones; only one count was recorded for just under 90% of them. Clones ranked in the top ten supply 1.7% of the sample.

Participants in the prospective study were enrolled through a virtual design, were aged roughly 18 to 90 years, and lived in roughly 24 United States geographic areas. In the prospective study, cohorts were assigned on the basis of participant-reported clinical history obtained from a screening survey and a study questionnaire. Recovered participants in ImmuneRACE Cohort 3 were defined by two consecutive negative NP/OP PCR tests, clearance by a healthcare professional, or resolution of symptoms. In the prospective study, mobile phlebotomists collected whole blood, serum and a nasopharyngeal or oropharyngeal swab from each participant. Additional blood draws and questionnaires over an approximately two-month period could optionally be provided by prospective study participants. Before DNA extraction, prospective study blood samples were shipped either frozen or at room temperature. Results and caveats for the whole study, not just this receptor: How much clinical and demographic metadata was included differed by source and by participant, and the metadata was provided uncurated.

Recombination connected TRBV7-8 to TRBJ2-7, with the D gene uncertain. Sequencing used PBMCs or T cells enriched from blood (not recorded which). The source of this sequence is a woman aged 25 to 39 who had recovered from COVID-19. The CDR3 reads CASSLARTYEQYF. The base sequence is TGTGCCAGCAGCTTAGCCAGGACCTACGAGCAGTACTTC.